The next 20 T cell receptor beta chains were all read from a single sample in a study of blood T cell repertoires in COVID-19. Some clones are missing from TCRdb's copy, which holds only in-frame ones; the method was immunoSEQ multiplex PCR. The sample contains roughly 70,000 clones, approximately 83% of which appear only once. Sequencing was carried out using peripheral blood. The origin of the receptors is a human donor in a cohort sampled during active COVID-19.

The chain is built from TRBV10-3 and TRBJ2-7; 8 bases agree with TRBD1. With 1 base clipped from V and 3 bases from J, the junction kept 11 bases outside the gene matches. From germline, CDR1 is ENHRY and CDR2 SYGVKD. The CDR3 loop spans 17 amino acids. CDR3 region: CAISELQGDPAVYEQYF. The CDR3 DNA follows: TGTGCCATCAGTGAGTTACAGGGGGATCCGGCCGTCTACGAGCAGTACTTC.

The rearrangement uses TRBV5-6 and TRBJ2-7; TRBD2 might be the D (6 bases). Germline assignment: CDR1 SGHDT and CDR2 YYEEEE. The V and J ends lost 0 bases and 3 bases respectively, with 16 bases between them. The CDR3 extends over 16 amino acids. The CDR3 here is CASSLDLASPLYEQYF. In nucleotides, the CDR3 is TGTGCCAGCAGCTTGGACCTAGCGTCCCCCCTCTACGAGCAGTACTTC.

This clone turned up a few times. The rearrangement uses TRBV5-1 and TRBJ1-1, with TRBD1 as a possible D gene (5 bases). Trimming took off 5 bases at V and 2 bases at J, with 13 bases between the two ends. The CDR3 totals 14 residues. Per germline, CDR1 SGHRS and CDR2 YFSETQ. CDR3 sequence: CASRPGQINTEAFF. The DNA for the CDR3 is TGCGCCAGCAGACCTGGACAAATAAACACTGAAGCTTTCTTT.

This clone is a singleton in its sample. The CDR3 nucleotides read TGTGCCAGTCAGCGGGCGAACACTGAAGCTTTCTTT. It yields the protein CASQRANTEAFF. The chain uses TRBV12-3 or TRBV12-4 and TRBJ1-1; D ambiguous. This CDR3 is 12 amino acids long. V lost 9 bases, J lost 1 base, and 9 bases lay in between.

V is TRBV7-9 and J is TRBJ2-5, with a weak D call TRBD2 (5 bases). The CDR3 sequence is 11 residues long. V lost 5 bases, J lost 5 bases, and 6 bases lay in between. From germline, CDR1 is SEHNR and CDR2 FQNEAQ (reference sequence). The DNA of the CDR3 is TGTGCCAGCAGCCGCGGGGAGACCCAGTACTTC. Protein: CASSRGETQYF.

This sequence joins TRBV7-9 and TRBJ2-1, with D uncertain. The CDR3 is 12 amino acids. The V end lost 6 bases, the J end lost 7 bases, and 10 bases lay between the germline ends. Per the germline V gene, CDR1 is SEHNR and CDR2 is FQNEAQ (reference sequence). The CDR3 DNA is TGTGCCAGCAGTTCAACAGCTAATGAGCAGTTCTTC. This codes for CASSSTANEQFF.

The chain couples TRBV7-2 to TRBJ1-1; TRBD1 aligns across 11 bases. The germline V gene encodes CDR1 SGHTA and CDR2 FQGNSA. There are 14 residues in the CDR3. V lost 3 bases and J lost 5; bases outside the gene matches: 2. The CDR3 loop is CASSLDRGLTEAFF. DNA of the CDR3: TGTGCCAGCAGCTTGGACAGGGGGCTTACTGAAGCTTTCTTT.

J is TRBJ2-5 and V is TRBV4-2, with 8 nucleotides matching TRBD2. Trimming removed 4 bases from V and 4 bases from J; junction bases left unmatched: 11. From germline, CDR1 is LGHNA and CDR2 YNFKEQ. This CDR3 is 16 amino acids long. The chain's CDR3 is CASSPTMAGGGETQYF. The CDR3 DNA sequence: TGTGCCAGCAGCCCGACAATGGCGGGGGGAGGAGAGACCCAGTACTTC.

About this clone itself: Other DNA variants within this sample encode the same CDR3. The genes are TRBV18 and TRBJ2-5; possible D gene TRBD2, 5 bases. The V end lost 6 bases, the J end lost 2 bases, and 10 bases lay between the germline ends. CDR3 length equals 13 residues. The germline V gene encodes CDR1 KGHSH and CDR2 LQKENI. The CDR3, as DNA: TGTGCCAGCTCCCCGGGGTTACAAGAGACCCAGTACTTC. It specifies CASSPGLQETQYF.

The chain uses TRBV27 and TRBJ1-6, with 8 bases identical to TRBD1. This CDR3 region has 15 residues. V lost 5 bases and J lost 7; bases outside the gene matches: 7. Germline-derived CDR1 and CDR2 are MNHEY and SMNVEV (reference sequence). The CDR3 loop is CASSMLHRGNSPLHF. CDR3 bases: TGTGCCAGCAGTATGCTCCACAGGGGGAATTCACCCCTCCACTTT.

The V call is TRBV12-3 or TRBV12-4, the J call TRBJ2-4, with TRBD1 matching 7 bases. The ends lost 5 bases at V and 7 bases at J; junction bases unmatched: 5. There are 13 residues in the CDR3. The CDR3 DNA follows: TGTGCCAGCAGTCCGGGACAGAAGAACATTCAGTACTTC. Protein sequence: CASSPGQKNIQYF.

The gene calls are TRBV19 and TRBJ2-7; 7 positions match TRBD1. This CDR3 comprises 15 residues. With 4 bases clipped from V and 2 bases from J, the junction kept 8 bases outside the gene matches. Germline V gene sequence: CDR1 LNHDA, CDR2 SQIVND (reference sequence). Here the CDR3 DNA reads TGTGCCAGTAGTAGAATGACAGGGACCACCTACGAGCAGTACTTC. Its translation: CASSRMTGTTYEQYF.

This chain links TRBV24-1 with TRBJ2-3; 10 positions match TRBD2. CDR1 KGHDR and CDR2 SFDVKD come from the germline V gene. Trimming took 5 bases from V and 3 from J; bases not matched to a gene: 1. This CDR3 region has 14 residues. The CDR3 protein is CATSASGGTDTQYF. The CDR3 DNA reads TGTGCCACCAGTGCTAGCGGGGGTACAGATACGCAGTATTTT.

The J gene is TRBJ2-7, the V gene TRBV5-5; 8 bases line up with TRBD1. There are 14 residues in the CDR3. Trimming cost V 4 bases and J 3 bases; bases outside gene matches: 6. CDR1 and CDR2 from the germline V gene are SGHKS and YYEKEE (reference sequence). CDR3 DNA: TGTGCCAGCAGCCTCGGGACAGGTCTCTACGAGCAGTACTTC. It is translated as CASSLGTGLYEQYF.

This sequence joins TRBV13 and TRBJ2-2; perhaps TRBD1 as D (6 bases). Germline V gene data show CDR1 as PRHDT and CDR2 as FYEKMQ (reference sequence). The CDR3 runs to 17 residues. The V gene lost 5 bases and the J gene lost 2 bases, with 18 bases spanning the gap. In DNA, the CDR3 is TGTGCCAGCAGCGGCGTCATGGGGGCCGCTAACACCGGGGAGCTGTTTTTT. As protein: CASSGVMGAANTGELFF.

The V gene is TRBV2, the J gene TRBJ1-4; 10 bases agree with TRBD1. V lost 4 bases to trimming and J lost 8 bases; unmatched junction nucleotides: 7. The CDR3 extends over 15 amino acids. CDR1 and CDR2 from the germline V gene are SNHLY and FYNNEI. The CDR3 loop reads CASSGRDRGEEKLFF. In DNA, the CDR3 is TGTGCCAGCAGTGGACGGGACAGGGGAGAGGAAAAACTGTTTTTT.

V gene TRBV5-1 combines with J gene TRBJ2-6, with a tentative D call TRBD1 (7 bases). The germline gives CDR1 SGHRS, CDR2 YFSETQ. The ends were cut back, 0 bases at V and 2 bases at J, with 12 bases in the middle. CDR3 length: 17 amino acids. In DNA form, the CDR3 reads TGCGCCAGCAGCTTGGCAGGGGGGAAGGCTGGGGCCAACGTCCTGACTTTC. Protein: CASSLAGGKAGANVLTF.

The CDR3 coding sequence is TGTGCCAGCAGTCGGACAGGGATAACTGAAGCTTTCTTT. It is translated as CASSRTGITEAFF. V is TRBV12-3 or TRBV12-4 and J is TRBJ1-1; 8 nucleotides match TRBD1. The CDR3 covers 13 residues. The V and J ends lost 5 bases and 5 bases, in that order; junction bases with no gene match: 4.

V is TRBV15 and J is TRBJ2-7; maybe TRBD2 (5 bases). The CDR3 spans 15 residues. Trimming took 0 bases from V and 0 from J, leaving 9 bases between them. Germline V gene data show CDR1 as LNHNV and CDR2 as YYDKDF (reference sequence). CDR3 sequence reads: CATSRDAGPSYEQYF. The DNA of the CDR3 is TGTGCCACCAGCAGAGATGCGGGTCCCTCCTACGAGCAGTACTTC.

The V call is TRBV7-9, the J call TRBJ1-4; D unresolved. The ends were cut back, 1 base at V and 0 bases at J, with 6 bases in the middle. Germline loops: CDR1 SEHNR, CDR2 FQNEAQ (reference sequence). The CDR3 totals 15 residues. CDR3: CASSLEGATNEKLFF. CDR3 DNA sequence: TGTGCCAGCAGCTTAGAGGGAGCAACTAATGAAAAACTGTTTTTT.